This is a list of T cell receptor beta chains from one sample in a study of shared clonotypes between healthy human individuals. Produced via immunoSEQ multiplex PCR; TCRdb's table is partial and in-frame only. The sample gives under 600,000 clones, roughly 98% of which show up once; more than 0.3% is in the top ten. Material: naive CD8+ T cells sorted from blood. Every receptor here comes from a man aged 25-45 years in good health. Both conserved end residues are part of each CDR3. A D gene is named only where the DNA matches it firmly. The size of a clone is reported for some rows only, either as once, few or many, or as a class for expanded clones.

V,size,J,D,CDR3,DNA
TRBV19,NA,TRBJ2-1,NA,CASSGSSYNEQFF,TGTGCCAGTAGCGGGTCCTCCTACAATGAGCAGTTCTTC
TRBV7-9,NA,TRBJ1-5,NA,CASSLDSSNQPQHF,TGTGCCAGCAGCTTAGACTCTAGCAATCAGCCCCAGCATTTT
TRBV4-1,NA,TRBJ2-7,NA,CASSQDLVGYEQYF,TGCGCCAGCAGCCAAGATCTAGTGGGTTACGAGCAGTACTTC
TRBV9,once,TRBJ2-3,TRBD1,CASSDYAGGLSDTQYF,TGTGCCAGCAGCGATTATGCAGGGGGCTTATCAGATACGCAGTATTTT
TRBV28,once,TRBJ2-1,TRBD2,CASSSPSGSSYNEQFF,TGTGCCAGCAGTTCCCCTAGCGGAAGCTCCTACAATGAGCAGTTCTTC
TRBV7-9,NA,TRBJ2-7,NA,CASSLAAEQYF,TGTGCCAGCAGCTTAGCGGCCGAGCAGTACTTC
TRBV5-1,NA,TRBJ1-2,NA,CASSLVRGDGYTF,TGCGCCAGCAGCTTGGTCCGCGGGGATGGCTACACCTTC
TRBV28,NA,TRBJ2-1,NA,CASTPSGGDEQFF,TGTGCCAGCACACCATCGGGTGGAGATGAGCAGTTCTTC
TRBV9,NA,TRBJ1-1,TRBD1,CASSPTGTGVNTEAFF,TGTGCCAGCAGCCCCACCGGGACAGGGGTGAACACTGAAGCTTTCTTT
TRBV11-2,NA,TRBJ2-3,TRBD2,CASSSIAGGTDTQYF,TGTGCCAGCAGTTCTATAGCGGGAGGAACAGATACGCAGTATTTT
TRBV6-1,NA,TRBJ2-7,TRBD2,CASIPVSGSLNEQYF,TGTGCCAGCATTCCGGTAAGCGGGAGCCTGAACGAGCAGTACTTC
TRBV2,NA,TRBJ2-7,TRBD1,CASSELRTGGYEQYF,TGTGCCAGCAGTGAACTAAGGACAGGGGGCTACGAGCAGTACTTC
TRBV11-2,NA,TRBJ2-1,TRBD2,CASSPTREGRYEQFF,TGTGCCAGCAGCCCAACGCGGGAGGGCCGATATGAGCAGTTCTTC
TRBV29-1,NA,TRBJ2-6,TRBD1,CSVKGQISGANVLTF,TGCAGCGTTAAGGGACAGATCTCTGGGGCCAACGTCCTGACTTTC
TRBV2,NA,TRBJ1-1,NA,CATHPGPPGMNTEAFF,TGTGCCACCCACCCGGGCCCCCCCGGGATGAACACTGAAGCTTTCTTT
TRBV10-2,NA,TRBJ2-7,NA,CASSTGGRPTSSYEQYF,TGCGCCAGCAGCACCGGTGGTAGACCGACGAGCTCCTACGAGCAGTACTTC
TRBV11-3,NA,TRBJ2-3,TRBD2,CASSDSGTTDTQYF,TGTGCCAGCAGCGATAGCGGGACCACAGATACGCAGTATTTT
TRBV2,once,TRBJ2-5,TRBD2,CASSGTSGSPETQYF,TGTGCCAGTTCCGGGACTAGCGGGAGCCCAGAGACCCAGTACTTC
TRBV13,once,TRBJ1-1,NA,CASSPPPGRASAEAFF,TGTGCCAGCAGCCCCCCCCCGGGCAGGGCTTCTGCTGAAGCTTTCTTT
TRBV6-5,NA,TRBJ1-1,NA,CASSYIGTVNF,TGTGCCAGCAGTTACATAGGGACCGTCAACTTT
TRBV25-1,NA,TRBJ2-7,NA,CASTSGSYEQYF,TGTGCCAGCACCAGCGGGTCCTACGAGCAGTACTTC
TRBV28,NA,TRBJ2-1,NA,CASSFSLASYNEQFF,TGTGCCAGCAGTTTTAGTCTAGCGTCCTACAATGAGCAGTTCTTC
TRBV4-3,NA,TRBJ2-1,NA,CASSRPGKRDEQFF,TGCGCCAGCAGCCGCCCTGGGAAACGGGATGAGCAGTTCTTC
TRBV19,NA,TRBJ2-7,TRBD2,CASSHTSGRGHEQYF,TGTGCCAGTAGCCATACTAGCGGGAGAGGCCACGAGCAGTACTTC
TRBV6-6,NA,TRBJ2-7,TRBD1,CASSLRQGVHEQYF,TGTGCCAGCAGTTTGAGACAGGGGGTCCACGAGCAGTACTTC
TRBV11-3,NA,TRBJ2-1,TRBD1,CASSLGTGSNEQFF,TGTGCCAGCAGCTTAGGGACAGGGTCAAATGAGCAGTTCTTC
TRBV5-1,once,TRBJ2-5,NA,CASSLSRGRLETQYF,TGCGCCAGCAGCTTGTCCAGGGGACGTTTGGAGACCCAGTACTTC
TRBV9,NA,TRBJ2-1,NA,CASSVGFGNQGEQFF,TGTGCCAGCAGCGTAGGTTTCGGAAACCAGGGTGAGCAGTTCTTC
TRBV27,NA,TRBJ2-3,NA,CASSLGPGTDTQYF,TGTGCCAGCAGTCTCGGCCCGGGCACAGATACGCAGTATTTT
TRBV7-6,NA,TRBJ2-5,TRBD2,CASSLKWTSGNQETQYF,TGTGCCAGCAGCTTAAAGTGGACTAGCGGGAATCAAGAGACCCAGTACTTC
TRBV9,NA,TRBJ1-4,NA,CASSGRTGNNEKLFF,TGTGCCAGCAGCGGGCGGACTGGAAATAATGAAAAACTGTTTTTT
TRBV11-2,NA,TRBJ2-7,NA,CASSNGARGTYEQYF,TGTGCCAGCAGCAACGGGGCTAGGGGAACCTACGAGCAGTACTTC
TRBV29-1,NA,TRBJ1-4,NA,CSVGEGWGEKLFF,TGCAGCGTTGGAGAGGGTTGGGGTGAAAAACTGTTTTTT
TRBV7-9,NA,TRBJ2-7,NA,CASSSTLYYEQYF,TGTGCCAGCAGCTCGACCCTCTACTACGAGCAGTACTTC
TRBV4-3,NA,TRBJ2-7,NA,CASSQDPGQSSYEQYF,TGCGCCAGCAGCCAAGATCCTGGGCAGAGCTCCTACGAGCAGTACTTC
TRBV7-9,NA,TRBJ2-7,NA,CASSSNYEQYF,TGTGCCAGCAGCTCCAACTACGAGCAGTACTTC
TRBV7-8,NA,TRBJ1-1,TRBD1,CASSHGQENTEAFF,TGTGCCAGCAGCCACGGACAGGAGAACACTGAAGCTTTCTTT
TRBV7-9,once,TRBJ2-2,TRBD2,CASSPGLAGGTGELFF,TGTGCCAGCAGTCCAGGACTAGCGGGAGGCACCGGGGAGCTGTTTTTT
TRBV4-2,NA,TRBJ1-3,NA,CASSQEVPVGNTIYF,TGTGCCAGCAGCCAAGAGGTTCCAGTAGGAAACACCATATATTTT
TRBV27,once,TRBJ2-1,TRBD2,CASSSILARASYNEQFF,TGTGCCAGCAGTTCCATACTAGCGAGGGCCTCCTACAATGAGCAGTTCTTC
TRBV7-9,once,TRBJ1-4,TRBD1,CASSDGDRDANEKLFF,TGTGCCAGCAGCGACGGGGACAGGGACGCTAATGAAAAACTGTTTTTT
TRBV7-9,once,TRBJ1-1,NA,CASSLNWGGTEAFF,TGTGCCAGCAGCTTAAATTGGGGGGGCACTGAAGCTTTCTTT
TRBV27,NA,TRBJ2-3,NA,CASTFGDTQYF,TGTGCCAGCACTTTTGGAGATACGCAGTATTTT
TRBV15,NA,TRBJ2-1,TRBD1,CATSRDFPTQGVNEQFF,TGTGCCACCAGCAGAGATTTCCCGACACAGGGGGTTAATGAGCAGTTCTTC
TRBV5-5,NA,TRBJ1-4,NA,CASSHNTGTELGDEKLFF,TGTGCCAGCAGCCATAACACCGGGACCGAACTCGGAGATGAAAAACTGTTTTTT
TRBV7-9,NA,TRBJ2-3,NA,CASIDRTGSTDTQYF,TGTGCCAGCATCGATAGGACTGGGAGCACAGATACGCAGTATTTT
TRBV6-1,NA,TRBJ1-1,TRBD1,CASSDGQGNTEAFF,TGTGCCAGCAGTGACGGACAGGGGAACACTGAAGCTTTCTTT
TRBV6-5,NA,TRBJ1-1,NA,CASSYSGFEAFF,TGTGCCAGCAGTTATAGTGGTTTTGAAGCTTTCTTT
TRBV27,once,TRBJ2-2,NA,CASSLGGPGELFF,TGTGCCAGCAGTTTGGGGGGCCCCGGGGAGCTGTTTTTT
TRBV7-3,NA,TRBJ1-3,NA,CASSWDTLGPSSGNTIYF,TGTGCCAGCAGTTGGGACACCTTGGGACCGAGCTCTGGAAACACCATATATTTT